The TCR beta chain described here comes from a study of blood T cell repertoires in COVID-19. Study information: T cells, B-cell-depleted T cells, or PBMCs supplied cDNA or gDNA.

This CDR3 is built from 15 residues. V lost 0 bases, J lost 5 bases, and 4 bases stayed unmatched. Germline CDR1 SGHVS, CDR2 FNYEAQ. Some clones are missing from TCRdb's copy, which holds only in-frame ones; the method was immunoSEQ multiplex PCR. The profile shows 250,000 to 350,000 clones, approximately 84% of them singletons. Material: peripheral blood. The chain links TRBV7-6 to TRBJ2-1, with 7 bases lining up with TRBD2. This clonotype was sampled from a human donor with COVID-19, enrolled during active disease. The donor label of this sample is uncertain. In nucleotides, the CDR3 is TGTGCCAGCAGCTTAGCGGGAGGGCCGCACAATGAGCAGTTCTTC. Protein product: CASSLAGGPHNEQFF.